The present TCR beta chain was sequenced within a study of blood T cells in healthy people across ages. Study-level points and caveats: Unknown CMV status may confound age-related changes in expanded clones.

Germline loops: CDR1 MNHNS, CDR2 SASEGT. The CDR3 totals 17 residues. V was cut by 2 bases and J by 13 bases, with 27 bases left in between. Next came a second PCR, run for about 7 to 12 cycles, which used a sample-barcoded 5' primer along with a J-beta primer mix. Tags on each cDNA molecule came from a template-switch adaptor with 12 random nucleotides. Via MiXCR, TCRdb re-called the 5' RACE reads, giving one row per CDR3 protein. The data contain about a million distinct CDR3 sequences, under 40% of them singletons. A note on this clonotype: Its antigen is not known.

Sequenced: blood. The J gene is TRBJ2-4, the V gene TRBV6-1; TRBD1 is a possible D gene (7 bases). The clonotype comes from a man younger than 30 in good health. The CDR3 nucleotides read TGTGCCAGCAGTGAATCTTTTTACGGGACAGCTTTACGGGAGCAGTACTTC. Its protein product is CASSESFYGTALREQYF.